This T cell receptor beta chain comes out of a study of blood T cell repertoires in COVID-19. Clones were sequenced by immunoSEQ multiplex PCR, and TCRdb holds only the in-frame ones, with some missing. The sample includes about 120,000 clones, around 88% of them seen just once. Germline V gives CDR1 SGDLS, CDR2 YYNGEE. Unmatched junction bases numbered 4, after V lost 0 bases and J lost 1 base. The CDR3 length is 16 residues. Sequences were obtained from peripheral blood. This TCR derives from a woman between 45 and 65 years old with active or convalescent COVID-19. The chain employs TRBV9 and TRBJ1-3, with 7 bases lining up with TRBD1. CDR3 amino acids: CASSVAAGGSGNTIYF. Written as DNA, the CDR3 is TGTGCCAGCAGCGTAGCTGCAGGGGGATCTGGAAACACCATATATTTT.